The 2 T cell receptor beta chains presented below share a single source sample, sequenced in a study of T cell responses to AZD1222 COVID-19 vaccine (dated by TCRdb to the early 2020s). The sample's time point label is to be understood as: baseline before first vaccination. The library was produced with the immunoSEQ multiplex PCR assay. In its TCRdb copy, this immuneACCESS table keeps in-frame sequences only and misses some clones. Where compared with another copy, unresolved V genes explain less than half of these, and the others have no known cause. The sample has roughly 20,000 clones on record, 70% to 85% of them singletons. The leading ten clones occupy about 43% of the sample. Sequences were derived from peripheral blood, sampled on day 0 of AZD1222 vaccination. The receptor source for this set is an adult in good health.

The genes are TRBV7-9 and TRBJ2-2, with D tentatively TRBD1 (5 bases). Germline CDR1 reads SEHNR; CDR2 reads FQNEAQ (reference sequence). V lost 8 bases and J 4 bases, leaving 20 bases between the germline ends. The CDR3 loop spans 16 amino acids. This CDR3 is CASANRAGSGTGELFF. In DNA, the CDR3 is TGTGCCAGCGCGAATCGAGCAGGGTCGGGCACCGGGGAGCTGTTTTTT. Filled out from reference TRBV7-9 and TRBJ2-2, the complete variable domain reads DTGVSQNPRHKITKRGQNVTFRCDPISEHNRLYWYRQTLGQGPEFLTYFQNEAQLEKSRLLSDRFSAERPKGSFSTLEIQRTEQGDSAMYLCASANRAGSGTGELFFGEGSRLTVL.

The chain uses TRBV18 and TRBJ2-7; 8 bases fit TRBD1. This CDR3 is built from 15 residues. Germline values: CDR1 KGHSH, CDR2 LQKENI. After removal of 4 bases from V and 3 bases from J, the junction contained 8 bases not matched to a gene. CDR3 region: CASSRTGTGNYEQYF. CDR3 coding DNA: TGTGCCAGCTCACGGACCGGGACAGGAAACTACGAGCAGTACTTC.